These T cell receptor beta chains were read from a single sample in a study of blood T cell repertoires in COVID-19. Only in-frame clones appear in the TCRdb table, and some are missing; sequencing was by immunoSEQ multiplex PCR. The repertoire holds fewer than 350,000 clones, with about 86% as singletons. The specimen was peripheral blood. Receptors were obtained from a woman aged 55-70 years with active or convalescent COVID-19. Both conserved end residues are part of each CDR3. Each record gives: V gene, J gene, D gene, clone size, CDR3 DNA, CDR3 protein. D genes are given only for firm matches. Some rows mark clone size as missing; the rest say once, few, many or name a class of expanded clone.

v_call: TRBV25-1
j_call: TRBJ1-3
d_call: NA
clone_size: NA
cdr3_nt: TGTGCCAGCAGTGACAGGGGATTCGGTGGAAACACCATATATTTT
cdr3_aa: CASSDRGFGGNTIYF

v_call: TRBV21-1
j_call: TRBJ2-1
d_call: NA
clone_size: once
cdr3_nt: TGTGCCAGCAGCGTCGGACTGTCGTACAATGAGCAGTTCTTC
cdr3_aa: CASSVGLSYNEQFF

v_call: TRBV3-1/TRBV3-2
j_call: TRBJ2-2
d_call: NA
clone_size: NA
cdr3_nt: TGTGCCAGCAGTTCGGGGAGCGGGGAGCTGTTTTTT
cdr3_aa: CASSSGSGELFF

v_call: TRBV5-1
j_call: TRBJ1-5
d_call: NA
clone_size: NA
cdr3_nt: TGCGCCAGCAGCCGCTCGGGAGGCAATCAGCCCCAGCATTTT
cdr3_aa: CASSRSGGNQPQHF

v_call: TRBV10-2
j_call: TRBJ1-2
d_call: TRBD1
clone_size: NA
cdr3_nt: TGCGCCAGCAGTGGGGGACAGGGGAATATCTATGGCTACACCTTC
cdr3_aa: CASSGGQGNIYGYTF

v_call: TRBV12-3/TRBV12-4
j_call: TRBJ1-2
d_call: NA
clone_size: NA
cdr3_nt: TGTGCCAGCAGTTTAGTAGCGTGGAGCTACACCTTC
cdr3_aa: CASSLVAWSYTF

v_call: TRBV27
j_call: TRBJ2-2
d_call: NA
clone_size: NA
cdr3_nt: TGTGCCAGCAGTTTATCTCGGCCTTTTGGGAGGAACACCGGGGAGCTGTTTTTT
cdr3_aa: CASSLSRPFGRNTGELFF

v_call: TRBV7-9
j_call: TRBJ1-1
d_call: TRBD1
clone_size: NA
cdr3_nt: TGTGCCAGCAACCTAGTCGAAGGGGGCAAGACTGAAGCTTTCTTT
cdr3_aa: CASNLVEGGKTEAFF

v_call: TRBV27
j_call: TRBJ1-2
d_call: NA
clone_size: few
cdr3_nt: TGTGCCAGCAGTTTAGGGGGGGCGAATGGCTACACCTTC
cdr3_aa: CASSLGGANGYTF

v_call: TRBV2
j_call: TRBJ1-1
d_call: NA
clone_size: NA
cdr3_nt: TGTGCCAGCAACAGACAGGTGAACACTGAAGCTTTCTTT
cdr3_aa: CASNRQVNTEAFF

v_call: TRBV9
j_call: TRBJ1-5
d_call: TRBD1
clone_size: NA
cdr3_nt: TGTGCCAGCAGCGTAGGACAGGGGGCGAGTCAGCCCCAGCATTTT
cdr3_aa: CASSVGQGASQPQHF

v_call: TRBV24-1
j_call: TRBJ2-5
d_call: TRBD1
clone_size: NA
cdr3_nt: TGTGCCACCAGTGACCCCAGATCGACAGGGGTCGAGACCCAGTACTTC
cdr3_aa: CATSDPRSTGVETQYF

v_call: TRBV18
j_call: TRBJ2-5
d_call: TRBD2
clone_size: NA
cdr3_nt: TGTGCCAGCTCACCGGGACTACGCGCAAAGACCCAGTACTTC
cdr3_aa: CASSPGLRAKTQYF

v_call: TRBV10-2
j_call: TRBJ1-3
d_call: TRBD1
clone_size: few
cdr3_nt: TGCGCCAGCAGTGGAGTATACGGGACAGTGTCTGGAAACACCATATATTTT
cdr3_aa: CASSGVYGTVSGNTIYF

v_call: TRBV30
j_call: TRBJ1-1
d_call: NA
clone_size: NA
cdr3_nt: TGTGCCTGGAGTGTCGGGGGGCACTACACTGAAGCTTTCTTT
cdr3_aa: CAWSVGGHYTEAFF

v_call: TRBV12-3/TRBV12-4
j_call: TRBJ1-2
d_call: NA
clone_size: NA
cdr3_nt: TGTGCCAGCAGCTCTACAGGGAACTATGGCTACACCTTC
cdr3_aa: CASSSTGNYGYTF

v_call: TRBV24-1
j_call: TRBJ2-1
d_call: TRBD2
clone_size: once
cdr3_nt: TGTGCCACCAGTGATTTGAAAGCGGGGGGTTACAATGAGCAGTTCTTC
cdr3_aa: CATSDLKAGGYNEQFF

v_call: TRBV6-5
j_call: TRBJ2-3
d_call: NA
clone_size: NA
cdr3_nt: TGTGCCAGCAGTTACTCGGACAGCCTCACAGATACGCAGTATTTT
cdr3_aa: CASSYSDSLTDTQYF

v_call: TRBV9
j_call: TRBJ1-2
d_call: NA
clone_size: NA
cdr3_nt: TGTGCCAGCAGCGCCTACGACAGGTTTTCGGATGGCTACACCTTC
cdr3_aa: CASSAYDRFSDGYTF

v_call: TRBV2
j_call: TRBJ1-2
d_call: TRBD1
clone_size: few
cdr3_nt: TGTGCCAGCAGTGATACAGGGGGGACTGGCTACACCTTC
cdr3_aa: CASSDTGGTGYTF

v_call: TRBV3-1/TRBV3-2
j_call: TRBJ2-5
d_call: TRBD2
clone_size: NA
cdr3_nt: TGTGCCAGCAGCCGGCTGGGACTAGCGGGCGGAGAGACCCAGTACTTC
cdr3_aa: CASSRLGLAGGETQYF

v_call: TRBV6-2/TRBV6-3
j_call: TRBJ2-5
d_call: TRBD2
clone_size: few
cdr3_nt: TGTGCCAGCAGTTACATTGGCGGGGGGGCTGGCCCCGAAGAGACCCAGTACTTC
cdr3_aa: CASSYIGGGAGPEETQYF

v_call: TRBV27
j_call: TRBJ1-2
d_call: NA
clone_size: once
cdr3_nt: TGTGCCAGCAGTTTAGAAGGGGCATCTAACTATGGCTACACCTTC
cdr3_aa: CASSLEGASNYGYTF

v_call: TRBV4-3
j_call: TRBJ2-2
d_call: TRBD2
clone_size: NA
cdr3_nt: TGCGCCAGCAGCCCAACGGGACTAGCGGGGGGAAGGGAGCTGTTTTTT
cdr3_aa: CASSPTGLAGGRELFF

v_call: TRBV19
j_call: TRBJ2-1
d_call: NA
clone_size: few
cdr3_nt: TGTGCCAGTAGCGCCCCACGGGTAGGTAAGGATGAGCAGTTCTTC
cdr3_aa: CASSAPRVGKDEQFF

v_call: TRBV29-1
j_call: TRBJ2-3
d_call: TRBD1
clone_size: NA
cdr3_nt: TGCAGCGTCGCGCCTCAGGGGGCGGCAGATACGCAGTATTTT
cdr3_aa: CSVAPQGAADTQYF

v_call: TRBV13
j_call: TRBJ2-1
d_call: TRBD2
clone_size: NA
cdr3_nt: TGTGCCAGCAGCTTAGCAGCGGGGGGGCCGGGTGAGCAGTTCTTC
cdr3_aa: CASSLAAGGPGEQFF

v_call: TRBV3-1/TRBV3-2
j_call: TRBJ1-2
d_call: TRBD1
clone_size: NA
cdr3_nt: TGTGCGAGCGGACAGGGGGCGCGTGGCTACACCTTC
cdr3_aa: CASGQGARGYTF

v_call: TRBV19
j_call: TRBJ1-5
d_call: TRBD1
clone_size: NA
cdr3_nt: TGTGCCAGTAGTATAGATGGGGGACAGGCCTTTCAGCCCCAGCATTTT
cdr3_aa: CASSIDGGQAFQPQHF

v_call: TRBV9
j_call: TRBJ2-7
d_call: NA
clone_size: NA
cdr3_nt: TGTGCCAGCAGCGTAGTTCCCCAGGGAGAGCAGTACTTC
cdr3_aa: CASSVVPQGEQYF

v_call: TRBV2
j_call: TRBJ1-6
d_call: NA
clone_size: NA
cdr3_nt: TGTGCCAGCAGTGAATCGCGGGCCCTCATTTCACCCCTCCACTTT
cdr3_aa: CASSESRALISPLHF

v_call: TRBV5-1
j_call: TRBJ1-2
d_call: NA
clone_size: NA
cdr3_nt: TGCGCCAGCAGCTTGGCCGGTCGGGAAGGCTACACCTTC
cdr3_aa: CASSLAGREGYTF

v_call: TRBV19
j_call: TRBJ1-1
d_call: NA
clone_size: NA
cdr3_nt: TGTGCCAGCGGGAGCCGAGGCACTGAAGCTTTCTTT
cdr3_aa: CASGSRGTEAFF

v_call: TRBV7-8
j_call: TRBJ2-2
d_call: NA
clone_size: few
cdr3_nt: TGTGCCAGCAGCGCCCAGGGTTGGAACACCGGGGAGCTGTTTTTT
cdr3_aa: CASSAQGWNTGELFF

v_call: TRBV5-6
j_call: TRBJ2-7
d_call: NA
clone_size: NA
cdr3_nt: TGTGCCAGCAGCTTGGCCCTCCCCTACGAGCAGTACTTC
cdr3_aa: CASSLALPYEQYF

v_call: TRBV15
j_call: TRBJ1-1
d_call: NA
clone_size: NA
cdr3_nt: TGTGCCACCAGCAGAGGGAATCAGGGGCACACTGAAGCTTTCTTT
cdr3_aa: CATSRGNQGHTEAFF

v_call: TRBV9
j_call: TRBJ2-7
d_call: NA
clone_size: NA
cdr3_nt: TGTGCCAGCAGCCCAGAGTTAGGACTCTACGAGCAGTACTTC
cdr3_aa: CASSPELGLYEQYF

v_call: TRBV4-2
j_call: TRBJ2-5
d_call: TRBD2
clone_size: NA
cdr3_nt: TGTGCCAGCAGCCCGGGACTAGCGGGGGCCCAAGAGACCCAGTACTTC
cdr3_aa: CASSPGLAGAQETQYF

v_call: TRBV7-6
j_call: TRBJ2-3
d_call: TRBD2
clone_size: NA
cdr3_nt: TGTGCCAGCAGTGCTACTAGCGGGGGGGCCCTAACAGATACGCAGTATTTT
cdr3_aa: CASSATSGGALTDTQYF

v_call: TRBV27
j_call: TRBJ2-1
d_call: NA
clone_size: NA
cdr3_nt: TGTGCCAGCAGTTTATGGGCGAGCTCCTACAATGAGCAGTTCTTC
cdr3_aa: CASSLWASSYNEQFF

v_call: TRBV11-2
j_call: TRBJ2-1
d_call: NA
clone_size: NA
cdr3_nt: TGTGCCAGCAGCTTTATGTCAGGGGTTAATGAGCAGTTCTTC
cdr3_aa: CASSFMSGVNEQFF

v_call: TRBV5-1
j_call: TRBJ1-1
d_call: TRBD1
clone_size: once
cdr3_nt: TGCGCCAGCCGGACAGGGAACACTGAAGCTTTCTTT
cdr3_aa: CASRTGNTEAFF

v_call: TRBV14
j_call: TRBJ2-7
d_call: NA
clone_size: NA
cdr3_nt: TGTGCCAGCAGCCATCGACTAGGCGAGCAGTACTTC
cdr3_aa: CASSHRLGEQYF

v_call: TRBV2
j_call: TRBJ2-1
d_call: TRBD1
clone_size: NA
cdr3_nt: TGTGCCAGCAGTAGGACAGGGGGCATCTCCTACAATGAGCAGTTCTTC
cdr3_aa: CASSRTGGISYNEQFF

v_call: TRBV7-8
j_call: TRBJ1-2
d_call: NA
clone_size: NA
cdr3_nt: TGTGCCAGCAGCTTAGGGGGGAGGATTGGCTACACCTTC
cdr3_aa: CASSLGGRIGYTF

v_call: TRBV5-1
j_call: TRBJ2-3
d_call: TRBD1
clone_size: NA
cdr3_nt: TGCGCCAGCAGCCGAGACAGGGCTGGGACAGATACGCAGTATTTT
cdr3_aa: CASSRDRAGTDTQYF

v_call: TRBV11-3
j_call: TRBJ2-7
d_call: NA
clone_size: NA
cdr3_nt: TGTGCCAGCAGCCAAACCCCCGGGTCTTCCTACGAGCAGTACTTC
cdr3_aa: CASSQTPGSSYEQYF

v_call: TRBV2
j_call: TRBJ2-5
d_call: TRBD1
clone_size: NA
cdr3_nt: TGTGCCAGCAGGTACCCGGGACAGGGGCCGATGTACTTC
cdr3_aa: CASRYPGQGPMYF

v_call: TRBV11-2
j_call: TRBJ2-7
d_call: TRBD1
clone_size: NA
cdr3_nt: TGTGCCAGCAGCCAGGGGGACAGGGACTACGAGCAGTACTTC
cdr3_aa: CASSQGDRDYEQYF

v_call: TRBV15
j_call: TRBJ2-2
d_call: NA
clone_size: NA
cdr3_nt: TGTGCCACCAGCAGAGAGCGGGGAACCGGGGAGCTGTTTTTT
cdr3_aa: CATSRERGTGELFF

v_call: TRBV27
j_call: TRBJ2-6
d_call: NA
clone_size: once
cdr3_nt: TGTGCCAGCAGTTTGACAGGTAGCTCTGGGGCCAACGTCCTGACTTTC
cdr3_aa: CASSLTGSSGANVLTF

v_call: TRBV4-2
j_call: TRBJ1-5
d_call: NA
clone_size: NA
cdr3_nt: TGTGCCAGCAGCCAAGACACGGGGGGCAATCAGCCCCAGCATTTT
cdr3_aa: CASSQDTGGNQPQHF

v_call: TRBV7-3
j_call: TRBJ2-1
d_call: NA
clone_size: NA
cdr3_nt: TGTGCCAGCAGCTTAAGTGCCAGGATGGAGCAGTTCTTC
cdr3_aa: CASSLSARMEQFF

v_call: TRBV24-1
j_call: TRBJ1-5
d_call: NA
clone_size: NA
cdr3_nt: TGTGCCACCAGTGATTCCACGGGGGGCCAGCATTTT
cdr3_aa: CATSDSTGGQHF

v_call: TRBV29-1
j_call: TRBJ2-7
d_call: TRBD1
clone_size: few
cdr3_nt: TGCAGCGCCGACGGACAGGGGCGATACGAGCAGTACTTC
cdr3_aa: CSADGQGRYEQYF

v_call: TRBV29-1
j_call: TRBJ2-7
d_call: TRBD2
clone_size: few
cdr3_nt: TGCAGCGTTGTACCGGACAGGTGGCTAGCGGGGTCCATTACAACCTACGAGCAGTACTTC
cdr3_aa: CSVVPDRWLAGSITTYEQYF

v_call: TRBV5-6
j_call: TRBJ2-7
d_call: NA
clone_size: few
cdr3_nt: TGTGCCAGCAGCTCAGTGGGTGGGCCAGGCATCTACGAGCAGTACTTC
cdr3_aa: CASSSVGGPGIYEQYF

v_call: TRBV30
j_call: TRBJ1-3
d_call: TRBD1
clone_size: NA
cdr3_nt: TGTGCCTGGACCCGGACAGGGGGCTTCTCTTTCCTCTCTGGAAACACCATATATTTT
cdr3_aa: CAWTRTGGFSFLSGNTIYF

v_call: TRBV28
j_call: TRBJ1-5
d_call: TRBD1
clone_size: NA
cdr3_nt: TGTGCCAGCAGTTTACCGGACAGGGGCGGACAGCCCCAGCATTTT
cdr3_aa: CASSLPDRGGQPQHF